One and the same sample provided the 10 T cell receptor beta chains below, sequenced in a study of blood T cell repertoires in COVID-19. Sequencing used immunoSEQ multiplex PCR; TCRdb keeps in-frame clones, though not all of them. The sample comprises about 230,000 clones, 70% to 85% of which are singletons, and around 1.5% rests with the top ten. The sequenced sample consisted of peripheral blood. These receptors were taken from a woman in her forties who had recovered from COVID-19.

This chain joins TRBV7-6 and TRBJ2-5; 12 bases line up with TRBD1. The trim removed 4 bases at V and 3 bases at J, leaving 3 bases unmatched. Germline V CDR1 and CDR2: SGHVS, FNYEAQ. The CDR3 contains 15 residues. This chain's CDR3 is CASSYGTGGKETQYF. In nucleotides, the CDR3 is TGTGCCAGCAGCTACGGGACAGGGGGCAAAGAGACCCAGTACTTC.

CDR3 sequence (DNA): TGTGCCAGCAGTCGAACTAGCGGGGGGCCCTACGAGCAGTACTTC. This gives the protein CASSRTSGGPYEQYF. The chain employs TRBV6-5 and TRBJ2-7; 12 nucleotides match TRBD2. Germline-derived CDR1 and CDR2 are MNHEY and SVGAGI. J was trimmed by 2 bases and V by 5 bases; bases with no gene match: 4. The CDR3 consists of 15 residues.

V usage is TRBV7-2 and J usage is TRBJ2-7; 11 nucleotides align to TRBD1. This CDR3 contains 17 residues. The J segment lost 2 bases and the V segment lost 0 bases, leaving 6 bases of the junction unmatched. Germline assignment: CDR1 SGHTA and CDR2 FQGNSA. The CDR3 nucleotides read TGTGCCAGCAGCTTAGCGAGGGGACAGGGGGGGGCCTACGAGCAGTACTTC. Translation gives CASSLARGQGGAYEQYF.

The V call is TRBV9, the J call TRBJ2-1; no reliable D call. The germline V and J ends were trimmed by 4 bases and 8 bases, with 22 bases remaining between them. The CDR3 length is 16 residues. Germline loops: CDR1 SGDLS, CDR2 YYNGEE. The CDR3 bases are TGTGCCAGCAGCCCGACCCCCGGCCACATGGGCGATGAGCAGTTCTTC. Translating it yields CASSPTPGHMGDEQFF.

This sequence joins TRBV6-5 and TRBJ1-1; 8 bases are shared with TRBD1. Germline V gives CDR1 MNHEY, CDR2 SVGAGI. Trimming cost V 4 bases and J 6 bases; bases outside gene matches: 10. This CDR3 is built from 15 residues. CDR3 sequence: CASSSGQGQNAEAFF. The CDR3 DNA reads as TGTGCCAGCAGTTCCGGACAGGGTCAAAACGCTGAAGCTTTCTTT.

J is TRBJ2-2 and V is TRBV18; possibly TRBD1 for D (6 bases). The CDR3 contains 15 residues. Germline values: CDR1 KGHSH, CDR2 LQKENI. V was trimmed by 3 bases and J by 4 bases, leaving 12 bases between them. CDR3 in DNA: TGTGCCAGCTCACCCCGGGACACCATCACCGGGGAGCTGTTTTTT. Its protein is CASSPRDTITGELFF.

In this sample, this clone turned up once. The chain has TRBV27 and TRBJ1-6; D perhaps matches TRBD1 (6 bases). CDR3 size: 14 residues. Looked up from germline, CDR1 is MNHEY and CDR2 is SMNVEV (reference sequence). With 3 bases removed from V and 6 bases from J, the gap between germline ends came to 9 bases. The CDR3: CASSLTGGNSPLHF. DNA of the CDR3: TGTGCCAGCAGTTTGACAGGCGGTAATTCACCCCTCCACTTT.

This clone was seen a single time. Given a much more abundant clone one base away, this may be a read error. The gene calls are TRBV7-8 and TRBJ1-1; unclear D gene. Looked up from germline, CDR1 is SGHVS and CDR2 is FQNEAQ. This CDR3 region has 14 residues. The germline V and J ends were trimmed by 1 base and 0 bases, with 6 bases remaining between them. CDR3 nucleotide sequence: TGTGCCAGCAGCTTAGGAGGGATGAACACTGAAGCTTTCTTT. Protein: CASSLGGMNTEAFF.

The rearrangement links TRBV29-1 to TRBJ1-1; 7 bases are shared with TRBD1. Trimming at V came to 5 bases and at J to 0 bases, leaving 6 bases not matched to a gene. The CDR3 is made up of 14 amino acids. Germline CDR1 and CDR2: SQVTM and ANQGSEA. The DNA of the CDR3 is TGCAGCGTTTTAGTACAGGGGATGAACACTGAAGCTTTCTTT. Translated, it gives CSVLVQGMNTEAFF.

V usage is TRBV5-8 and J usage is TRBJ2-5; 14 positions agree with TRBD2. V shed 3 bases and J 4 bases; nucleotides not matched to a gene: 8. This CDR3 is 17 amino acids long. CDR1 is SGHTS and CDR2 is YDEGEE in the germline V gene. CDR3 sequence reads: CASSSGLAGDVGETQYF. DNA of the CDR3: TGTGCCAGCAGCTCGGGACTAGCGGGGGACGTAGGAGAGACCCAGTACTTC.